Listed below are T cell receptor beta chains from one sample, sequenced in a study of beta chain features in type 1 diabetes. TCRdb's copy holds only in-frame clones and misses some; the assay was immunoSEQ multiplex PCR. Altogether roughly 140,000 clones are present, roughly 7.2% being singletons, with the ten largest covering more than 1.1%. Material for sequencing was central memory CD4+ T cells from blood. Receptor source: a woman younger than 45 in good health. CDR3s include the opening cysteine and the closing phenylalanine or tryptophan. A D gene is named only where the DNA matches it firmly. The listing skips clone size in some rows; elsewhere it reads once, few, many or a size class.

v_gene	abundance	d_gene	j_gene	CDR3nt	CDR3aa
TRBV11-2	few	TRBD1	TRBJ2-4	TGTGCCAGCAGCCCGTCAGGGGGCACCAAAAACATTCAGTACTTC	CASSPSGGTKNIQYF
TRBV28	.	.	TRBJ1-2	TGTGCCAGCAGTTCATCAAACTATGGCTACACCTTC	CASSSSNYGYTF
TRBV19	.	.	TRBJ1-5	TGTGCCAGTAGCATCTCGGGAATGGATAGCAATCAGCCCCAGCATTTT	CASSISGMDSNQPQHF
TRBV27	.	.	TRBJ2-3	TGTGCCAGCAGTTCCTTAGTAGATACGCAGTATTTT	CASSSLVDTQYF
TRBV7-3	.	TRBD1	TRBJ2-7	TGTGCCAGCAGTTTTGACGGGCAGGGGGTGAGTCGAAAGTACTTC	CASSFDGQGVSRKYF
TRBV6-6	.	.	TRBJ1-5	TGTGCCAGCAGACAGGACAGCAGTAATCAGCCCCAGCATTTT	CASRQDSSNQPQHF
TRBV7-3	few	.	TRBJ2-2	TGTGCCAGCAGCGACCCTAGCGTTACCGGGGAGCTGTTTTTT	CASSDPSVTGELFF
TRBV6-5	.	TRBD2	TRBJ2-3	TGTGCCAGCCAGGGACTAGTTAGCACAGATACGCAGTATTTT	CASQGLVSTDTQYF
TRBV6-5	.	TRBD1	TRBJ2-7	TGTGCCAGCAGTCCCAGCCAAAACAGGGGAAGGGAGCAGTACTTC	CASSPSQNRGREQYF
TRBV28	many	.	TRBJ2-3	TGTGCCAGCAGTTTTGCGGGACCGACAGATACGCAGTATTTT	CASSFAGPTDTQYF
TRBV28	few	.	TRBJ2-6	TGTGCCAGCAGTTTAGTTGTTATCCCCGGCTCTGGGGCCAACGTCCTGACTTTC	CASSLVVIPGSGANVLTF
TRBV29-1	few	TRBD1	TRBJ1-2	TGCAGCGGAGAACAGGGGCCTAACTATGGCTACACCTTC	CSGEQGPNYGYTF
TRBV4-3	few	TRBD2	TRBJ2-7	TGCGCCAGCAGCCAAGACCCTAGCGGGAGGGGCTACGAGCAGTACTTC	CASSQDPSGRGYEQYF
TRBV19	few	.	TRBJ2-5	TGTGCCAGTAGTATAGGACTACTCCAAGAGACCCAGTACTTC	CASSIGLLQETQYF
TRBV19	.	TRBD1	TRBJ2-7	TGTGCCAGTGGACGACAGGGGGCGAATGAGCAGTACTTC	CASGRQGANEQYF
TRBV18	many	.	TRBJ1-1	TGTGCCAGCTCCCGCAGGGTGAACACTGAAGCTTTCTTT	CASSRRVNTEAFF
TRBV28	many	.	TRBJ2-3	TGTGCCAGCAGTCCAGGCTTCGTCGGCACAGATACGCAGTATTTT	CASSPGFVGTDTQYF
TRBV19	.	.	TRBJ2-5	TGTGCCAGTAGTATAAGGACAGACGAGACCCAGTACTTC	CASSIRTDETQYF